The entry that follows covers one TCR beta chain sequence. Its specificity is unknown. Assay: immunoSEQ multiplex PCR; the TCRdb copy retains only in-frame clones and omits some. The sample has 70,000 to 80,000 clones, more than 85% seen once; the top ten hold 6.5% to 8%. The sample belongs to a study of PD-1 blockade in classical Hodgkin lymphoma. Overall study results and limits: Reports indicated that newly diagnosed patients had lower baseline TCR diversity than healthy donors did.

Each patient relapsed following autologous stem cell transplantation, and prior brentuximab vedotin exposure differed. The sequence was collected from a human donor with classical Hodgkin lymphoma. This specimen was peripheral blood mononuclear cells (PBMCs), taken at baseline.

In DNA form, the CDR3 reads TGTGCCAGCAGCCCTGACAGGGGAAGTGAGCAGTTCTTC. Translating it yields CASSPDRGSEQFF. V gene TRBV7-6 combines with J gene TRBJ2-1; TRBD1 aligns across 8 bases. V trimming: 5 bases; J trimming: 9 bases; junction bases outside the gene matches: 6. Germline lookup yields CDR1 SGHVS and CDR2 FNYEAQ. This CDR3 region has 13 residues.